The 21 T cell receptor beta chains listed next were all sequenced from one sample in a study of shared clonotypes between healthy human individuals. Data came from immunoSEQ multiplex PCR; TCRdb stores just in-frame clones and leaves some out. The table includes about 1.5 million clones, 95% to 99% detected once. Sequenced: naive CD4+ T cells sorted from blood. The subset is: CD45RA+ positively selected. The receptor source for this set is a man aged 25-40 years in good health.

The V and J genes are TRBV5-1 and TRBJ1-4; D possibly corresponds to TRBD1 (5 bases). Germline CDR1 is SGHRS and CDR2 is YFSETQ. V lost 1 base, J lost 2 bases, and 12 bases lay in between. The CDR3 consists of 16 residues. The CDR3 sequence is CASSLFPQGTNEKLFF. As DNA, the CDR3 is TGCGCCAGCAGCTTGTTTCCCCAGGGCACTAATGAAAAACTGTTTTTT.

The chain joins TRBV29-1 to TRBJ2-7; no definite D call. Germline V CDR1 and CDR2: SQVTM, ANQGSEA. V was cut by 0 bases and J by 3 bases, with 9 bases left in between. This CDR3 is 13 amino acids long. The CDR3 DNA reads TGCAGCGTTGAAGATCGGTTGCGCTACGAGCAGTACTTC. It yields the protein CSVEDRLRYEQYF.

The chain joins TRBV11-2 to TRBJ2-7; D assignment may be TRBD1 or TRBD2 (5 bases each). Germline V gene lookup returns CDR1 SGHAT and CDR2 FQNNGV. CDR3 length: 12 residues. V was trimmed by 3 bases and J by 9 bases, leaving 12 bases between them. CDR3 DNA sequence: TGTGCCAGCAGCTTCGGCCAGAGGGGGCAGTACTTC. It codes for CASSFGQRGQYF.

The chain uses TRBV19 and TRBJ2-7, with D perhaps matching TRBD1 (6 bases). Germline-derived CDR1 and CDR2 are LNHDA and SQIVND (reference sequence). V shed 8 bases and J shed 2 bases, with 10 bases lying between them. The length of the CDR3 is 12 residues. CDR3 region: CASQDSTYEQYF. In DNA, the CDR3 is TGTGCCAGTCAGGACAGCACCTACGAGCAGTACTTC.

In its sample, this clone was seen once. Relative to the germline gene, one junction end is altered; a read error may explain this. The chain is built from TRBV5-8 and TRBJ2-7; the match to TRBD2 covers 10 bases. Germline CDR1 and CDR2: SGHTS and YDEGEE. The CDR3 runs to 15 residues. The CDR3 here is CASSWDSGRTLPRDF. CDR3 coding DNA: TGTGCCAGCAGCTGGGATAGCGGGAGGACACTCCCCCGGGACTTC.

The chain joins TRBV18 to TRBJ1-1; D gene uncertain. Germline V CDR1 and CDR2: KGHSH, LQKENI. The CDR3 extends over 13 amino acids. V dropped 1 base and J dropped 2 bases, with 5 bases sitting between them. CDR3 sequence reads: CASSPLDNTEAFF. The CDR3 DNA follows: TGTGCCAGCTCACCACTCGACAACACTGAAGCTTTCTTT.

The rearrangement links TRBV2 to TRBJ2-7; D gene ambiguous. Germline-derived CDR1 and CDR2 are SNHLY and FYNNEI. V was clipped by 6 bases and J by 3 bases, with 12 bases between them. The CDR3 runs 13 residues. This CDR3 reads CASSPQINYEQYF. The CDR3 DNA is TGTGCCAGCAGCCCACAGATAAACTACGAGCAGTACTTC.

The chain combines TRBV7-6 with TRBJ2-3, with D perhaps matching TRBD2 (5 bases). The CDR3 contains 16 residues. The germline CDR1 and CDR2 sequences are SGHVS and FNYEAQ. Trimming removed 5 bases from V and 1 base from J, with 16 bases in between. Here the CDR3 reads CASSLGSAGGTDTQYF. The CDR3 DNA reads as TGTGCCAGCAGCCTGGGGAGTGCCGGGGGCACAGATACGCAGTATTTT.

The chain uses TRBV29-1 and TRBJ2-5; 7 nucleotides align to TRBD1. Germline V CDR1 and CDR2: SQVTM, ANQGSEA. The CDR3 runs 11 residues. The CDR3 is CDREYLGTQYF. The CDR3 region has the DNA TGCGACAGGGAGTACCTAGGGACCCAGTACTTC.

This sequence joins TRBV11-2 and TRBJ2-2, with 10 positions matching TRBD2. CDR3 length: 19 amino acids. From germline, CDR1 is SGHAT and CDR2 FQNNGV. V was pared by 2 bases and J by 3 bases, with 12 bases of the junction left unmatched. CDR3 in amino acids: CASSLFPPLLAGDTGELFF. The CDR3 nucleotides read TGTGCCAGCAGCTTATTCCCCCCCCTCCTAGCGGGAGACACCGGGGAGCTGTTTTTT.

CDR3 in amino acids: CASSRGVLGANTEAFF. DNA for the CDR3: TGTGCCAGCTCCCGGGGGGTGTTAGGAGCGAACACTGAAGCTTTCTTT. This chain links TRBV18 with TRBJ1-1, with D perhaps matching TRBD1 (5 bases). The V and J ends lost 6 bases and 1 base respectively, with 18 bases between them. The length of the CDR3 is 16 residues. Germline V CDR1 and CDR2: KGHSH, LQKENI.

The chain recombines TRBV7-9 with TRBJ2-1; D not resolved. V was cut by 1 base and J by 8 bases, with 15 bases left in between. The V gene's germline CDR1 is SEHNR and CDR2 FQNEAQ (reference sequence). The CDR3 totals 15 residues. The CDR3, as DNA: TGTGCCAGCAGCTTAGGCACAGACCGAGTCGATGAGCAGTTCTTC. This gives the protein CASSLGTDRVDEQFF.

The V gene is TRBV14, the J gene TRBJ2-1; 8 nucleotides agree with TRBD2. Germline CDR1 is SGHDN and CDR2 is FVKESK. The length of the CDR3 is 13 residues. The V gene end was trimmed by 7 bases and the J gene end by 3 bases; junction bases not matched to a gene: 2. CDR3 in DNA: TGTGCCAGCACAACTAGCGGCTACAATGAGCAGTTCTTC. It specifies CASTTSGYNEQFF.

V gene TRBV5-5 combines with J gene TRBJ2-7, with a possible D match to TRBD1 (6 bases). The CDR3 has 14 residues. V was pared by 4 bases and J by 0 bases, with 11 bases between. Germline V gene lookup returns CDR1 SGHKS and CDR2 YYEKEE (reference sequence). CDR3 nucleotide sequence: TGTGCCAGCAGCCCCACGACAGGCTCCTACGAGCAGTACTTC. It specifies CASSPTTGSYEQYF.

This chain uses TRBV6-6 with TRBJ2-7; tentatively, D is TRBD2 (6 bases). CDR1 and CDR2 from the germline V gene are MNHNY and SVGAGI (reference sequence). The V end was cut by 7 bases, the J end by 5 bases, with 18 bases between. This CDR3 comprises 14 residues. CDR3 sequence reads: CASKRTLRENEQYF. The CDR3 DNA reads TGTGCCAGCAAGAGGACGTTGCGGGAAAACGAGCAGTACTTC.

On this clone itself: This sample also contains other DNA sequences that code for the same CDR3. This sequence joins TRBV7-8 and TRBJ2-5; unclear D gene. The CDR3 runs to 12 residues. The germline CDR1 and CDR2 sequences are SGHVS and FQNEAQ. Trimming stripped 1 base from V and 5 bases from J, with 5 bases between. The CDR3 is CASSLVGETQYF. CDR3 DNA: TGTGCCAGCAGCTTAGTCGGTGAGACCCAGTACTTC.

The rearrangement uses TRBV27 and TRBJ2-1; D may match TRBD1 or TRBD2 (5 bases each). Germline CDR1 reads MNHEY; CDR2 reads SMNVEV (reference sequence). CDR3 length: 13 residues. The CDR3 sequence: CASHGQADNEQFF. In nucleotides, the CDR3 is TGTGCAAGCCACGGACAAGCGGATAATGAGCAGTTCTTC.

This clone has just one count. V usage is TRBV2 and J usage is TRBJ2-7; possible D gene TRBD2, 6 bases. The V gene's germline CDR1 is SNHLY and CDR2 FYNNEI. This CDR3 comprises 15 residues. The V and J ends lost 1 base and 11 bases respectively, with 21 bases between them. The CDR3 DNA follows: TGTGCCAGCAGTGAAGGGGACCCGGGAGTAAAGAGGGAGTACTTC. It encodes CASSEGDPGVKREYF.

V gene TRBV6-6 combines with J gene TRBJ2-1; 7 bases match TRBD1. V was pared by 6 bases and J by 9 bases, with 11 bases of the junction left unmatched. The CDR3 has 14 residues. Looked up from germline, CDR1 is MNHNY and CDR2 is SVGAGI (reference sequence). This CDR3 is CASSLQGSAVEQFF. The CDR3 coding sequence is TGTGCCAGCAGCCTACAGGGGTCGGCTGTTGAGCAGTTCTTC.

The rearrangement links TRBV18 to TRBJ2-3; TRBD2 matches at 15 bases. Germline V gene lookup returns CDR1 KGHSH and CDR2 LQKENI. The length of the CDR3 is 17 residues. After removal of 2 bases from V and 6 bases from J, the junction contained 6 bases not matched to a gene. The CDR3 reads CASSPNGLAGGPDTQYF. Written as DNA, the CDR3 is TGTGCCAGCTCACCAAACGGACTAGCGGGAGGGCCCGATACGCAGTATTTT.

As for this clone: The sample has other DNA sequences that encode this CDR3 too. This chain links TRBV5-1 with TRBJ2-3; 12 bases agree with TRBD2. CDR1 and CDR2 from the germline V gene are SGHRS and YFSETQ. With V trimmed by 4 bases and J by 2 bases, 5 bases remained unmatched. The CDR3 is 16 amino acids. In nucleotides, the CDR3 is TGCGCCAGCAGCCCAGGACTAGCGGGGCCCACAGATACGCAGTATTTT. Residues: CASSPGLAGPTDTQYF.